This record concerns one T cell receptor (beta chain) sequence. This clonotype turned up a few times. The antigen this receptor binds is unknown. Base qualities are missing; no much larger clone stands one base away. The data originate from a study of T-cell reconstitution after alpha-beta-depleted transplantation in children listed by TCRdb under 2016. Background for the entire study: T-cell immune reconstitution after TCRalphabeta/CD19-depleted allogeneic hematopoietic cell transplantation in children was quantitatively tracked in the study by means of TCR repertoire profiling. Study-wide conclusions, independent of this receptor: In some patients, high TCRbeta diversity at day 60 was attributed to recipient T cells and intrathymic progenitors that had survived conditioning. The frequencies of hyperexpanded clones fell over the following months, and after one year, T-cell counts and TCRbeta diversity were mostly attributed to newly produced T cells. Apparently early alphabetaT-cell count recovery about two months after transplant reportedly relied on only several hundred rapidly expanded clones derived from non-depleted graft cells.

Receptors were amplified or captured by PCR. The instrument was an Illumina HiSeq 2500. TCR libraries were prepared with molecular barcoding, using unique molecular identifiers to normalize TCRbeta repertoire quantification. TCRdb reran the public reads through fastp at Q25 and MiXCR, keeping productive beta chains. Rows merge per CDR3 protein into single entries with the most common DNA and genes. A total of around 130,000 distinct CDR3 sequences appear in this sample, around 9.8% of them only once. About 24% of the sample belongs to the ten largest clones. Inclusive of the bounding cysteine and phenylalanine, the CDR3 is 14 residues long. Only CDR3 DNA is held: 42 bases, read in frame from base 1. CDR1 and CDR2 (SEHNR, FQNEAQ) derive from the germline V gene (reference sequence). V drops 3 bases and J drops 9 bases, leaving 15 bases in between. The sample's treatment or condition, from its label and the paper: allogeneic hematopoietic cell transplantation with graft depleted of TCRalphabeta T cells and CD19 B cells. TCRalphabeta/CD19-depleted allogeneic hematopoietic cell grafts were given to the transplant recipients, all of whom were children.

Rearrangement joined TRBV7-9 to TRBJ2-1; TRBD2 could be the D gene, as 7 bases match. The receptor comes from a girl less than two years old who had a stem cell transplant for combined immunodeficiency, so the T cells may come from the graft donor. Sequencing was performed on PBMCs, mostly from graft donor cells, taken 180 days after TCRalphabeta/CD19-depleted stem cell transplant. The base sequence is TGTGCCAGCAGCTTGGGGGGGCCCTACGGTGAGCAGTTCTTC. This yields the protein CASSLGGPYGEQFF. Here the CDR3 is joined to the reference TRBV7-9 and TRBJ2-1 genes, and the full variable domain is: DTGVSQNPRHKITKRGQNVTFRCDPISEHNRLYWYRQTLGQGPEFLTYFQNEAQLEKSRLLSDRFSAERPKGSFSTLEIQRTEQGDSAMYLCASSLGGPYGEQFFGPGTRLTVL.